The source of this TCR beta chain is a study of cytomegalovirus exposure and HLA in healthy donors. This CDR3 spans 15 amino acids. Germline CDR1 and CDR2: LGHNA and YNFKEQ. Unmatched junction bases numbered 4, after V lost 1 base and J lost 5 bases. PCR involved 60 Vbeta and 13 Jbeta primers. The protocol was immunoSEQ multiplex PCR, while the TCRdb copy is restricted to in-frame clones and leaves out a portion. The sample holds 150,000 to 200,000 clones; roughly 60% are singletons and the top ten take under 3%. The origin of this receptor is a man aged 35-49 years in good health and CMV-seronegative. The chain links TRBV4-2 to TRBJ1-4, with 7 nucleotides matching TRBD1. The sequenced sample was PBMCs. Written as DNA, the CDR3 is TGTGCCAGCAGCCAAGGCGCAGGGGGGAATGAAAAACTGTTTTTT. Translated, it gives CASSQGAGGNEKLFF.